These T cell receptor beta chains were read from a single sample in a study of cytomegalovirus exposure and HLA in healthy donors. This table comes from immunoSEQ multiplex PCR, and its TCRdb copy is limited to in-frame clones, with some not included. The sample lists around 130,000 clones, more than 60% occurring once. Sequencing was done on a sample of PBMCs. The receptors originated from a woman aged 40 to 50 in good health and CMV-seropositive. Both conserved end residues are part of each CDR3. D genes are given only for firm matches. Size values are once, few and many counts, or a class for expanded clones, and some rows have none.

v_call	j_call	d_call	clone_size	cdr3_nt	cdr3_aa
TRBV5-1	TRBJ1-1	.	.	TGCGCCAGCAGCTGGAGAATAGGATCAATGAACACTGAAGCTTTCTTT	CASSWRIGSMNTEAFF
TRBV20-1	TRBJ1-2	.	.	TGCAGTGCTAGATTCAGGATGGGCTACACCTTC	CSARFRMGYTF
TRBV7-3	TRBJ2-2	TRBD2	.	TGTGCCAGCAGCTCTAGCGGGAGTTCGCTTGTAGGGGAGCTGTTTTTT	CASSSSGSSLVGELFF
TRBV6-4	TRBJ2-6	TRBD1	.	TGTGCCAGCAGTGCGACAGGGGGGGCTGGGGCCAACGTCCTGACTTTC	CASSATGGAGANVLTF
TRBV5-1	TRBJ2-5	TRBD1	.	TGCGCCAGCAGCAAGGGACAGGGGCCCCAAGAGACCCAGTACTTC	CASSKGQGPQETQYF
TRBV9	TRBJ2-1	TRBD2	.	TGTGCCAGCAGCGTAAGTCCGACTAGCGGATACAATGAGCAGTTCTTC	CASSVSPTSGYNEQFF
TRBV5-6	TRBJ2-7	.	.	TGTGCCAGCAGCTTGGTCCCCGGGGAGCAGTACTTC	CASSLVPGEQYF
TRBV6-6	TRBJ1-4	.	.	TGTGCCAGCTGGGCCCGAAGGGGTGAAAAACTGTTTTTT	CASWARRGEKLFF
TRBV10-2	TRBJ1-5	TRBD1	.	TGCGCCAGCAGGACAGGGGGTGGTTATAGCAATCAGCCCCAGCATTTT	CASRTGGGYSNQPQHF
TRBV14	TRBJ2-6	.	.	TGTGCCAGCAGCCTTGCTGGGGGGGCCGGGGCCAACGTCCTGACTTTC	CASSLAGGAGANVLTF
TRBV7-6	TRBJ2-2	TRBD2	.	TGTGCCAGCAGCTTAGGTGGGACTAGCGGCAACACCGGGGAGCTGTTTTTT	CASSLGGTSGNTGELFF
TRBV6-5	TRBJ2-3	.	.	TGTGCCAGCAGTTACTCGTACTCCCAAACAGATACGCAGTATTTT	CASSYSYSQTDTQYF
TRBV19	TRBJ1-6	.	.	TGTGCCAGTAGTCCACAGGTCGGCAATTCACCCCTCCACTTT	CASSPQVGNSPLHF
TRBV2	TRBJ1-1	TRBD1	.	TGTGCCAGCAAGGACAGGGGAATGGGTACTGAAGCTTTCTTT	CASKDRGMGTEAFF
TRBV7-7	TRBJ2-7	.	.	TGTGCTAGCAGCGCCGGAGAGGGCTACGAGCAGTACTTC	CASSAGEGYEQYF
TRBV29-1	TRBJ2-5	TRBD2	.	TGCAGCGTTGATCCAGCGGGAGGACAAGAGGCCCAGTACTTC	CSVDPAGGQEAQYF
TRBV6-5	TRBJ1-5	.	few	TGTGCCAGCAGCTCCAACACGTATCAGCCCCAGCATTTT	CASSSNTYQPQHF
TRBV6-5	TRBJ1-4	TRBD1	once	TGTGCCAGCAGTTACACAGGGGGCTGGAATGAAAAACTGTTTTTT	CASSYTGGWNEKLFF
TRBV16	TRBJ1-3	.	.	TGTGCCAGCAGCCAAGCCAGAATCTCTGGAAACACCATATATTTT	CASSQARISGNTIYF
TRBV7-8	TRBJ1-2	.	.	TGTGCCAGCAGCTCTACAGGGAACTATGGCTACACCTTC	CASSSTGNYGYTF
TRBV19	TRBJ2-3	.	few	TGTGCCAGTAGTATACTAGCGCAAGATACGCAGTATTTT	CASSILAQDTQYF
TRBV2	TRBJ2-5	.	.	TGTGCCAGCAGTGGTACTTATGGGACCCAGTACTTC	CASSGTYGTQYF
TRBV5-6	TRBJ1-5	TRBD1	.	TGTGCCAGCAGCTCGACAGGGCCAGGGGAGCCCCAGCATTTT	CASSSTGPGEPQHF
TRBV5-1	TRBJ2-7	.	.	TGCGCCAGCAGCTTGGCCGGACACAACTCCTACGAGCAGTACTTC	CASSLAGHNSYEQYF
TRBV9	TRBJ2-7	TRBD2	few	TGTGCCAGCAGCGTAGGGTCGGGGACCTTAGCGGGCGAGCAGTACTTC	CASSVGSGTLAGEQYF
TRBV5-1	TRBJ1-5	TRBD1	once	TGCGCCAGCAGCCTAAATGGACAGGGGGGTCAGCCCCAGCATTTT	CASSLNGQGGQPQHF
TRBV19	TRBJ1-5	.	.	TGTGCCAGTAAACTTGCTAATCAGCCCCAGCATTTT	CASKLANQPQHF
TRBV5-6	TRBJ2-5	.	.	TGTGCCAGCAGCCCTATGACAGCGGGCAAGTACCAAGAGACCCAGTACTTC	CASSPMTAGKYQETQYF
TRBV6-1	TRBJ2-3	.	.	TGTGCCAGCACCGGTCTAGAGTCTCTGGATACGCAGTATTTT	CASTGLESLDTQYF
TRBV2	TRBJ2-1	.	.	TGTGCCAGCGAGACTGGGGGGGCCGACAATGAGCAGTTCTTC	CASETGGADNEQFF
TRBV13	TRBJ2-7	TRBD1	few	TGTGCCAGCAGCCTCAGGGGGGAGCAGTACTTC	CASSLRGEQYF
TRBV6-1	TRBJ2-5	TRBD1	.	TGTGCCAGCAGTGAATTGGGGACAGGGGGTAGGGAGCAGTACTTC	CASSELGTGGREQYF
TRBV5-8	TRBJ2-3	TRBD1	.	TGTGCCAGCAGCTTAACGACAGGGGGCCTCGATACGCAGTATTTT	CASSLTTGGLDTQYF
TRBV28	TRBJ1-1	TRBD1	.	TGTGCCAGCAGTTGGATGATATGGACAGGGGGAAGGAACACTGAAGCTTTCTTT	CASSWMIWTGGRNTEAFF
TRBV2	TRBJ1-5	TRBD1	few	TGTGCCAGCGGTCGACAGGGGGCTAATCAGCCCCAGCATTTT	CASGRQGANQPQHF
TRBV25-1	TRBJ2-5	TRBD1	few	TGTGCCAGCAGAGGTACAGGGGGCCCCCACCAAGAGACCCAGTACTTC	CASRGTGGPHQETQYF
TRBV10-3	TRBJ1-3	.	.	TGTGCCATCGCGGCCCTACAAGGTGGCTCTGGAAACACCATATATTTT	CAIAALQGGSGNTIYF
TRBV9	TRBJ1-2	TRBD1	once	TGTGCCAGCAGCGCCCCAGGGACAGCCGACGGGAACTATGGCTACACCTTC	CASSAPGTADGNYGYTF
TRBV6-1	TRBJ1-2	.	few	TGTGCCAGCAGTGAAGCTCCAGACAAGTTCCACTATGGCTACACCTTC	CASSEAPDKFHYGYTF
TRBV2	TRBJ2-1	.	.	TGTGCCAGCATGGTCCTAGTAGCCAATGAGCAGTTCTTC	CASMVLVANEQFF
TRBV9	TRBJ1-1	TRBD1	.	TGTGCCAGCAGCGGGTTAGGGACAGATGAAGCTTTCTTT	CASSGLGTDEAFF
TRBV14	TRBJ2-1	.	.	TGTGCCAGCAGTCTGGGCCCCTCCCACAATGAGCAGTTCTTC	CASSLGPSHNEQFF